One sample yielded the 17 T cell receptor beta chains listed below, sequenced in a study of blood T cells in healthy people across ages. PCR was performed a second time for about 7 to 12 cycles using a sample-barcoded 5' primer and a J-beta primer mix. One entry per CDR3 protein results from TCRdb running MiXCR on the 5' RACE reads. This table has roughly 680,000 distinct CDR3 sequences, approximately 21% appearing once. Sequencing input: blood. All receptors derive from a man aged 65 to 85 in good health.

This clonotype turned up a few times. The gene calls are TRBV10-3 and TRBJ2-6; D possibly corresponds to TRBD2 (5 bases). Germline loops: CDR1 ENHRY, CDR2 SYGVKD. CDR3 length: 18 amino acids. Between the trimmed V and J ends, which lost 0 bases and 4 bases, there was a span of 16 bases. The CDR3: CAISESAYGSGGANVLTF. The CDR3, as DNA: TGTGCCATCAGTGAGTCGGCGTACGGCTCGGGAGGGGCCAACGTCCTGACTTTC.

The CDR3 DNA sequence: TGTGCCAGCAGTAACCAGGCTCCCTCTGGAAACACCATATATTTT. This gives the protein CASSNQAPSGNTIYF. This chain links TRBV6-6 with TRBJ1-3; D not certain. This CDR3 has 15 amino acids. The V end was cut by 5 bases, the J end by 0 bases, with 11 bases between. Germline V lookup: CDR1 MNHNY, CDR2 SVGAGI (reference sequence).

This clonotype was seen many times. The genes are TRBV28 and TRBJ2-5, with a tentative D call TRBD1 (7 bases). Near its end, the DNA agrees better with TRBJ2-7, so the J call may be wrong. The germline V gene has CDR1 MDHEN and CDR2 SYDVKM. This CDR3 has 12 amino acids. Here the CDR3 DNA reads TGTGCCAGCAGGACCAGGGGGGTCGAGCAGTACTTC. Its translation is CASRTRGVEQYF.

This clonotype was recorded many times. V usage is TRBV9 and J usage is TRBJ2-5; D is perhaps TRBD1 (5 bases). V lost 0 bases to trimming and J lost 5 bases, with 14 bases between them. CDR1 is SGDLS, CDR2 YYNGEE, per germline. The CDR3 contains 15 residues. The CDR3 region has the DNA TGTGCCAGCAGCGTAGGAGTACAGGAGTGGGAGACCCAGTACTTC. Translation: CASSVGVQEWETQYF.

The V gene is TRBV28, the J gene TRBJ2-1, with 13 bases matching TRBD2. From germline, CDR1 is MDHEN and CDR2 SYDVKM. The CDR3 consists of 15 residues. V shed 4 bases, J shed 9 bases, and the junction held 6 bases outside the gene matches. This CDR3 reads CASSSGTSGITEQFF. For the CDR3, the DNA is TGTGCCAGCAGTTCCGGGACTAGCGGGATTACTGAGCAGTTCTTC. Full variable domain (remainder filled in from reference TRBV28 and TRBJ2-1): DVKVTQSSRYLVKRTGEKVFLECVQDMDHENMFWYRQDPGLGLRLIYFSYDVKMKEKGDIPEGYSVSREKKERFSLILESASTNQTSMYLCASSSGTSGITEQFFGPGTRLTVL.

CDR3 DNA: TGTGCCAGTAGAGACAGGGACGGAAACATTCAGTACTTC. Translating gives CASRDRDGNIQYF. The chain carries TRBV19 and TRBJ2-4, with 7 positions matching TRBD1. V shed 6 bases and J 6 bases; nucleotides not matched to a gene: 5. CDR3 length: 13 amino acids. CDR1 is LNHDA and CDR2 is SQIVND in the germline V gene (reference sequence).

This clonotype came up a few times. This sequence joins TRBV15 and TRBJ1-5; no clear D gene. Trimming removed 3 bases at V and 3 bases at J, with 12 bases between. Germline V gene sequence: CDR1 LNHNV, CDR2 YYDKDF (reference sequence). This CDR3 has 15 amino acids. This CDR3 reads CATSSSQGYNQPQHF. The CDR3, as DNA: TGTGCCACCAGCAGTTCACAAGGCTACAATCAGCCCCAGCATTTT.

The chain links TRBV20-1 to TRBJ1-1; no clear D. Between the trimmed V and J ends, which lost 3 bases and 2 bases, there was a span of 13 bases. Germline V lookup: CDR1 DFQATT, CDR2 SNEGSKA (reference sequence). The CDR3 is 14 residues long. The DNA of the CDR3 is TGCAGTGCTAGTTTTGGCATCTTCAACACTGAAGCTTTCTTT. Translated, it gives CSASFGIFNTEAFF.

A few counts support this clonotype. The chain is built from TRBV20-1 and TRBJ2-5, with no clear D. Germline CDR1 DFQATT, CDR2 SNEGSKA (reference sequence). Trimming left V 7 bases short and J 2 bases short, with 14 bases between. The CDR3 spans 13 residues. In DNA, the CDR3 is TGCAGTGGGATCATAGCAGGTCAAGAGACCCAGTACTTC. Amino acids: CSGIIAGQETQYF.

This clonotype was seen a few times. This sequence may be a read error, since a much larger clone differs from it by one base. The V gene is TRBV11-2, the J gene TRBJ1-1; 8 bases match TRBD1. V was pared by 1 base and J by 4 bases, with 8 bases of the junction left unmatched. The CDR3 has 16 residues. Germline CDR1 and CDR2: SGHAT and FQNNGV. This chain's CDR3 is CASSLVMGQVSTEAFF. CDR3 nucleotide sequence: TGTGCCAGCAGCTTAGTTATGGGACAGGTGAGCACTGAAGCTTTCTTT.

At least ten counts were recorded for this clonotype. The chain links TRBV7-3 to TRBJ1-2; 9 bases fit TRBD1. The CDR3 has 16 amino acids. Trimming took 2 bases from V and 3 from J; bases not matched to a gene: 7. Germline CDR1 SGHTA, CDR2 FQGTGA. The CDR3 nucleotides read TGTGCCAGCAGCTTAGGCGGACAGGGGAGGCACTATGGCTACACCTTC. It encodes CASSLGGQGRHYGYTF.

This chain uses TRBV21-1 with TRBJ2-5; TRBD2, the D gene given by the table, was not confirmed from the DNA. TRBV21-1 corresponds to a pseudogene. CDR3 length: 14 amino acids. In DNA, the CDR3 is TGTGCCAGCAGCAATATGAGCGGGAGAAAGACCCAGTACTTC. This encodes CASSNMSGRKTQYF.

There are many counts of this clonotype. This chain connects TRBV12-3 or TRBV12-4 to TRBJ2-5, with D possibly being TRBD2 (5 bases). This CDR3 has 13 residues. V lost 2 bases, J lost 2 bases, and 6 bases lay in between. CDR3 in DNA: TGTGCCAGCAGTTTATCGGGGCAAGAGACCCAGTACTTC. As protein: CASSLSGQETQYF.

This clonotype was recorded a few times. The CDR3 coding sequence is TGTGCCAGCAAGGGCGCAACTAATGAAAAACTGTTTTTT. It encodes CASKGATNEKLFF. The chain employs TRBV7-9 and TRBJ1-4; D gene unclear. This CDR3 contains 13 residues. V was trimmed by 7 bases and J by 0 bases, leaving 6 bases between them. CDR1 and CDR2 from the germline V gene are SEHNR and FQNEAQ (reference sequence). The complete variable domain, with remaining parts taken from reference TRBV7-9 and TRBJ1-4, reads DTGVSQNPRHKITKRGQNVTFRCDPISEHNRLYWYRQTLGQGPEFLTYFQNEAQLEKSRLLSDRFSAERPKGSFSTLEIQRTEQGDSAMYLCASKGATNEKLFFGSGTQLSVL.

This clonotype was seen a few times. The rearrangement joins TRBV7-8 to TRBJ2-1; 9 bases align to TRBD2. This CDR3 spans 17 amino acids. Per the germline V gene, CDR1 is SGHVS and CDR2 is FQNEAQ. V gave up 1 base and J gave up 4 bases; unmatched junction bases: 8. The CDR3 DNA reads TGTGCCAGCAGCTTAGGAAGTGGACTAGCGTTATACAATGAGCAGTTCTTC. Translating it yields CASSLGSGLALYNEQFF.

This clonotype was observed at least ten times. The chain is built from TRBV27 and TRBJ2-5, with D possibly matching TRBD1 (5 bases). The V gene lost 3 bases and the J gene lost 5 bases, with 13 bases spanning the gap. The CDR3 runs to 14 residues. Germline-derived CDR1 and CDR2 are MNHEY and SMNVEV (reference sequence). The CDR3 bases are TGTGCCAGCAGTTTTTCTGGGGCAGGGGAGACCCAGTACTTC. This encodes CASSFSGAGETQYF.

A few counts support this clonotype. V usage is TRBV29-1 and J usage is TRBJ2-3; TRBD1 is a possible D gene (6 bases). The CDR3 has 15 residues. The V end was cut by 5 bases, the J end by 1 base, with 16 bases between. Germline CDR1 is SQVTM and CDR2 is ANQGSEA. The CDR3 is CSVPTGRGGTDTQYF. DNA for the CDR3: TGCAGCGTTCCAACAGGGAGAGGGGGCACAGATACGCAGTATTTT.